This TCR beta chain was found in a study of Tregs in tolerant kidney transplant recipients. Assay used: immunoSEQ multiplex PCR; TCRdb lists only in-frame clones, some missing. The sample data list tens of thousands of clones. A remark on this clone: From the germline J gene comes the end of the CDR3, since the read stops 3 residues before it.

Germline CDR1 reads SGHTA; CDR2 reads FQGNSA. The ends lost 11 bases at V and 4 bases at J; junction bases unmatched: 3. The CDR3 runs to 14 residues. This receptor was obtained from a human donor who received a combined kidney and bone marrow transplant. The sample was CD8+ T cells from blood, taken before the transplant. V is TRBV7-2 and J is TRBJ2-1, with 15 bases identical to TRBD2. CDR3 DNA (partial): TGTGCCGCGGGACTAGCGGGAGGTTACAATGAG. Its translation: CAAGLAGGYNE. The entire CDR3 reads CAAGLAGGYNEQFF. The entire variable domain, with the rest obtained from reference TRBV7-2 and TRBJ2-1, is as follows: GAGVSQSPSNKVTEKGKDVELRCDPISGHTALYWYRQSLGQGLEFLIYFQGNSAPDKSGLPSDRFSAERTGGSVSTLTIQRTQQEDSAVYLCAAGLAGGYNEQFFGPGTRLTVL.